A selection of T cell receptor beta chains follows, all from one sample in a study of T cell responses to AZD1222 COVID-19 vaccine. Repertoires were generated with immunoSEQ multiplex PCR, while TCRdb's copy carries only in-frame clones and drops some. The sample contains tens of thousands of clones, 80% to 90% of which appear only once. Sequencing was performed on peripheral blood, taken 28 days after the second AZD1222 dose. These receptors all stem from an adult who received the AZD1222 COVID-19 vaccine. The CDR3 runs from the conserved cysteine through the conserved F or W. Each record gives: CDR3 DNA, CDR3 protein, V gene, D gene, clone size, J gene. A D gene is named only where the DNA matches it firmly. Clone size appears in some rows only: once, few, many, or a class for an expanded clone.

DNA: TGTGCCAGCAGCGAATCGGGGGCAGGGAACACTGAAGCTTTCTTT; CDR3: CASSESGAGNTEAFF; V: TRBV9; D: -; size: -; J: TRBJ1-1
DNA: TGTGCCAGCAGTTACTCGGTCGGACGCTACGAGCAGTACTTC; CDR3: CASSYSVGRYEQYF; V: TRBV6-2/TRBV6-3; D: -; size: -; J: TRBJ2-7
DNA: TGTGCCAGTCGCCGCGGACAGGGGCCCACTAACTATGGCTACACCTTC; CDR3: CASRRGQGPTNYGYTF; V: TRBV19; D: TRBD1; size: few; J: TRBJ1-2
DNA: TGTGCCAGCTCACCATTCGTTACAGATACGCAGTATTTT; CDR3: CASSPFVTDTQYF; V: TRBV18; D: -; size: -; J: TRBJ2-3
DNA: TGTGCCAGCTCACCAGGGACAGGGCGAGGCACCATATATTTT; CDR3: CASSPGTGRGTIYF; V: TRBV18; D: TRBD1; size: -; J: TRBJ1-3
DNA: TGTGCCAGCAGCTACAACGGACAGGGGAGAGTGGAGCTGTTTTTT; CDR3: CASSYNGQGRVELFF; V: TRBV7-2; D: TRBD1; size: -; J: TRBJ2-2
DNA: TGTGCCAGCAGTTACAGGGGGCCTGGAAACACCATATATTTT; CDR3: CASSYRGPGNTIYF; V: TRBV6-5; D: TRBD1; size: -; J: TRBJ1-3
DNA: TGTGCCAGCAGCTTCGGGGGTATGGCTCTTGGCTATGGCTACACCTTC; CDR3: CASSFGGMALGYGYTF; V: TRBV7-2; D: -; size: -; J: TRBJ1-2
DNA: TGCAGCGTTGGATGGCAGGGGAGTGAAAAACTGTTTTTT; CDR3: CSVGWQGSEKLFF; V: TRBV29-1; D: -; size: once; J: TRBJ1-4
DNA: TGTGCCAGCAGTGACCCCGGGACAGGGCATGGCTACACCTTC; CDR3: CASSDPGTGHGYTF; V: TRBV25-1; D: TRBD1; size: -; J: TRBJ1-2
DNA: TGTGCCAGTAGTCCCCAGGCGGGGGGAGGGTCAGGGCCCCAGCATTTT; CDR3: CASSPQAGGGSGPQHF; V: TRBV19; D: -; size: -; J: TRBJ1-5
DNA: TGTGCCAGCCGTCGGCGAGCGGGGAGCACAGATACGCAGTATTTT; CDR3: CASRRRAGSTDTQYF; V: TRBV7-3; D: TRBD2; size: few; J: TRBJ2-3
DNA: TGTGCCAGCAGTGAACTAGCGGGAGTTGAGACCCAGTACTTC; CDR3: CASSELAGVETQYF; V: TRBV2; D: TRBD2; size: -; J: TRBJ2-5
DNA: TGTGCCAGCTCATTAGGGACAGACGAAAAACTGTTTTTT; CDR3: CASSLGTDEKLFF; V: TRBV18; D: TRBD1; size: -; J: TRBJ1-4
DNA: TGTGCCAGCAGTTCCGATAAAGCGGGCCCTAGAGAAAAACTGTTTTTT; CDR3: CASSSDKAGPREKLFF; V: TRBV28; D: -; size: -; J: TRBJ1-4
DNA: TGTGCCACCAAGACTAGCGGGAGTGCAGATACGCAGTATTTT; CDR3: CATKTSGSADTQYF; V: TRBV24-1; D: TRBD2; size: -; J: TRBJ2-3
DNA: TGTGCCAGCAGCCGAGCGGGAGTGGACGAGCAGTACTTC; CDR3: CASSRAGVDEQYF; V: TRBV7-9; D: TRBD2; size: once; J: TRBJ2-7
DNA: TGTGCCACCAGCAGACCGACAGGGATCTATGGCTACACCTTC; CDR3: CATSRPTGIYGYTF; V: TRBV15; D: TRBD1; size: -; J: TRBJ1-2
DNA: TGCGCCAGCAGTTCCAGTCCTGGGGAGACCCAGTACTTC; CDR3: CASSSSPGETQYF; V: TRBV10-1; D: -; size: -; J: TRBJ2-5
DNA: TGCAGCGTTGAAGATCTTGGACAGGGCGGAGCTTTCTTT; CDR3: CSVEDLGQGGAFF; V: TRBV29-1; D: TRBD1; size: -; J: TRBJ1-1
DNA: TGTGCCAGTAGTCTCGGACAGCCTAGCTCCTACAATGAGCAGTTCTTC; CDR3: CASSLGQPSSYNEQFF; V: TRBV19; D: -; size: -; J: TRBJ2-1
DNA: TGTGCTAGTGGTTTGGGGGGGGCCTACGAGCAGTACTTC; CDR3: CASGLGGAYEQYF; V: TRBV12-5; D: -; size: -; J: TRBJ2-7
DNA: TGTGCCAGCAGCTTAGGGACAGGGATTGTTCGTCAGCCCCAGCATTTT; CDR3: CASSLGTGIVRQPQHF; V: TRBV7-2; D: TRBD1; size: -; J: TRBJ1-5
DNA: TGCGCCAGCAGCCAGGGGGGTAATGAAAAACTGTTTTTT; CDR3: CASSQGGNEKLFF; V: TRBV4-1; D: -; size: -; J: TRBJ1-4
DNA: TGTGCCAGCAGCTCTCAAGAGGCAGACTACGAGCAGTACTTC; CDR3: CASSSQEADYEQYF; V: TRBV4-2; D: -; size: -; J: TRBJ2-7
DNA: TGTGCCAGCAGGGGAACAGGGGCGGACACTGAAGCTTTCTTT; CDR3: CASRGTGADTEAFF; V: TRBV7-9; D: TRBD1; size: -; J: TRBJ1-1
DNA: TGTGCCACCAGTGGCAGGACTAGCGGTCAAGAGACCCAGTACTTC; CDR3: CATSGRTSGQETQYF; V: TRBV24-1; D: TRBD2; size: -; J: TRBJ2-5